This T cell receptor (beta chain) was sequenced during a study of blood T cell repertoires in COVID-19. This CDR3 contains 15 residues. Germline lookup yields CDR1 MGHRA and CDR2 YSYEKL. Trimming took 0 bases from V and 4 from J, leaving 10 bases between them. Sequenced by immunoSEQ multiplex PCR; TCRdb stores in-frame clones only, minus some. The sample includes roughly 14,000 clones, around 83% seen only once; the top ten take around 24%. In this sample, this clone turned up once. The sequence came from a woman between 50 and 59 years old with active or convalescent COVID-19. The chain combines TRBV4-1 with TRBJ1-3; no reliable D call. Source material: peripheral blood. For the CDR3, the DNA is TGCGCCAGCAGCCAAGATCCCACCGCGGGAAACACCATATATTTT. It is translated as CASSQDPTAGNTIYF.